This T cell receptor beta chain was identified in a study of spatial heterogeneity in lung cancer. In the study overall: Alpha-chain sequences were detected in numbers that were consistently lower than beta-chain sequences. Bulk RNA-seq from matched material yielded a T cell module score that correlated strongly with TCR transcript counts in tumor regions. Each distinct TCR and UMI combination averaged more than ten appearances in raw reads.

Study-level findings and limits: The number of expanded tumor alpha and beta chains correlated with mutation number.

Time point indicated: sample taken at primary tumor resection. There were approximately 69 donors, all of them untreated patients with early-stage non-small cell lung cancer. TCRdb passed the 5' RACE reads through MiXCR, listing each CDR3 protein once. The sample carries 11,000 to 15,000 distinct CDR3 sequences, 4.7% recorded once. In germline, CDR1 is SGHRS, CDR2 YFSETQ. CDR3 size: 14 residues. Trimming took 6 bases from V and 3 from J; bases not matched to a gene: 7. Many counts were recorded for this clonotype. The antigen is undetermined. The starting material was lung tumor tissue, obtained at surgery. The chain has TRBV5-1 and TRBJ2-3, with 7 bases aligning to TRBD2. The TCR sequence derives from a female donor with early-stage non-small cell lung cancer. CDR3 nucleotide sequence: TGCGCCAGCACTAAGGCTAGCGGTACAGATACGCAGTATTTT. Translating gives CASTKASGTDTQYF.